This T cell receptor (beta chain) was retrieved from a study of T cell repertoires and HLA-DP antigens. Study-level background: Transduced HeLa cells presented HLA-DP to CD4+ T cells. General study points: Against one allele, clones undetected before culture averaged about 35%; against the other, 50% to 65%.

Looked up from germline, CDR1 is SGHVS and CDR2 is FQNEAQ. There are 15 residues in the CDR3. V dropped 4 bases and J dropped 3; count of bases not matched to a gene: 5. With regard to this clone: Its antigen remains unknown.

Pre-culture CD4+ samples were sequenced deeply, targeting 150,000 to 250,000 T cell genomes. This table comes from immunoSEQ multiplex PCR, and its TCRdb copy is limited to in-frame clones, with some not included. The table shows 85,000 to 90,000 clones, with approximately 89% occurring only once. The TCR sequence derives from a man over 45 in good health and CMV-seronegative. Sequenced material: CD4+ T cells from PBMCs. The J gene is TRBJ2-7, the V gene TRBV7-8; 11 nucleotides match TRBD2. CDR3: CASSSKGLAVYEQYF. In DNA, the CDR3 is TGTGCCAGCAGCTCGAAGGGACTAGCGGTCTACGAGCAGTACTTC.